Detailed here is one T cell receptor (beta chain). What it recognizes is unknown. The data stem from a study of T cell repertoires in cytomegalovirus infection. In the study overall: Public signatures in TCR beta pointed to CMV infection and matching HLA type. Study conclusions and caveats: Adding up the frequency of public TCR beta families identified people who carried CMV plus the relevant HLA. Across the ex vivo response, the dominant clonotypes were HLA-C-restricted CMV-specific TCR beta clonotypes.

The CDR3 extends over 15 amino acids. V was pared by 6 bases and J by 2 bases, with 16 bases between. Per the germline V gene, CDR1 is MNHEY and CDR2 is SVGEGT. TCRdb redid the calling of the reads with MiXCR, one entry per CDR3 protein. The table records some 400,000 distinct CDR3 sequences, roughly 30% of them present only once. The sample consisted of PBMCs. The chain links TRBV6-2 or TRBV6-3 to TRBJ2-5, with TRBD2 as a possible D gene (6 bases). This TCR was sampled from a human donor in good health (CMV status not recorded). Some clones in this sample may be carry-over from other donors' samples. This chain's CDR3 is CASSPPGVGQETQYF. As DNA, the CDR3 is TGTGCCAGCAGCCCACCGGGGGTGGGGCAAGAGACCCAGTACTTC.